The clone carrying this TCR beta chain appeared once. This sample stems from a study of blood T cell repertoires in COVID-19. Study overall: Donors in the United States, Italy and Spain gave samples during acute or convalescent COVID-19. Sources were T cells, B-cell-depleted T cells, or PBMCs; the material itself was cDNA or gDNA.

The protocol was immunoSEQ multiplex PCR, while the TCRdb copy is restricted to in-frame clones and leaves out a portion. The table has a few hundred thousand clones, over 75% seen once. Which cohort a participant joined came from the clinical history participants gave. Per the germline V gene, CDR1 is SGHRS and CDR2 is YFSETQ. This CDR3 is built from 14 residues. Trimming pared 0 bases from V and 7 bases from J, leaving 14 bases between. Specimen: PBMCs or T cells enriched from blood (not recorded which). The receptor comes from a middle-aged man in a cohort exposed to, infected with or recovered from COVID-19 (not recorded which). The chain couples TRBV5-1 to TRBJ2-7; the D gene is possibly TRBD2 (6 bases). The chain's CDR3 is CASSLVGGTGEQYF. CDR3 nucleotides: TGCGCCAGCAGCTTGGTGGGCGGGACGGGAGAGCAGTACTTC.